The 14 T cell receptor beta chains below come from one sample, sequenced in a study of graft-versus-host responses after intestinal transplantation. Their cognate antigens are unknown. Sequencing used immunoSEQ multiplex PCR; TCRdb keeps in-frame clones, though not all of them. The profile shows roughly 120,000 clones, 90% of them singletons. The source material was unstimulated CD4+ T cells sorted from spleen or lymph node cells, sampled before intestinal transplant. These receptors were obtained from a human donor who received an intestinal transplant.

CDR3 protein: CSVTGGEAFF. The CDR3 coding sequence is TGCAGCGTGACAGGGGGTGAAGCTTTCTTT. V gene TRBV29-1 combines with J gene TRBJ1-1; 9 positions match TRBD1. The CDR3 is made up of 10 amino acids. The germline V gene has CDR1 SQVTM and CDR2 ANQGSEA. Trimming at V came to 6 bases and at J to 7 bases, leaving 0 bases not matched to a gene. Full variable domain (outside the CDR3, taken from reference TRBV29-1 and TRBJ1-1): SAVISQKPSRDICQRGTSLTIQCQVDSQVTMMFWYRQQPGQSLTLIATANQGSEATYESGFVIDKFPISRPNLTFSTLTVSNMSPEDSSIYLCSVTGGEAFFGQGTRLTVV.

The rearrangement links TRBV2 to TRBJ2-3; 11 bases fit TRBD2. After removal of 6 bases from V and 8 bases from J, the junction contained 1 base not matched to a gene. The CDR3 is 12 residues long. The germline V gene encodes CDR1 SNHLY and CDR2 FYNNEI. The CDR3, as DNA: TGTGCCAGCAGACTAGCGGGGGCTACGCAGTATTTT. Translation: CASRLAGATQYF.

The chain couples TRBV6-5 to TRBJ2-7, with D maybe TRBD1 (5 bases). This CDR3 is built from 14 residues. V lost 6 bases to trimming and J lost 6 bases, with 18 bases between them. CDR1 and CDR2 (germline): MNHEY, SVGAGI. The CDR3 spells CASRPGPTQGEQYF. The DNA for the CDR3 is TGTGCCAGCAGACCCGGACCCACCCAGGGCGAGCAGTACTTC.

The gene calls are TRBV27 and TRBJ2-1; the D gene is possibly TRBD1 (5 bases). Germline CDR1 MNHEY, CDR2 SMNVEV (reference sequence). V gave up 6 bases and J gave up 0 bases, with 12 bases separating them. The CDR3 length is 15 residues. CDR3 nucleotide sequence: TGTGCCAGCAGACGGACACTCAACTCCTACAATGAGCAGTTCTTC. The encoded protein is CASRRTLNSYNEQFF.

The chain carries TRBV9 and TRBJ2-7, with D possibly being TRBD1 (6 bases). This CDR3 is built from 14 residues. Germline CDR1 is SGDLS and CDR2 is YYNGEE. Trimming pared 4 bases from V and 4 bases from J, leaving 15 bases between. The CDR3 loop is CASSPRRGNYEQYF. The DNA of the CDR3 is TGTGCCAGCAGCCCCCGAAGGGGGAATTACGAGCAGTACTTC. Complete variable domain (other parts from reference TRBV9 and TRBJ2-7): DSGVTQTPKHLITATGQRVTLRCSPRSGDLSVYWYQQSLDQGLQFLIQYYNGEERAKGNILERFSAQQFPDLHSELNLSSLELGDSALYFCASSPRRGNYEQYFGPGTRLTVT.

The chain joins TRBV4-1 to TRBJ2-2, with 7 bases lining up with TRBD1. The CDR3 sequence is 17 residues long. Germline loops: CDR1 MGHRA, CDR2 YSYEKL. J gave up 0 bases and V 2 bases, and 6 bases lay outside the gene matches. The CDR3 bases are TGCGCCAGCAGCCAACTCTTTACAGGGGCGAACACCGGGGAGCTGTTTTTT. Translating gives CASSQLFTGANTGELFF.

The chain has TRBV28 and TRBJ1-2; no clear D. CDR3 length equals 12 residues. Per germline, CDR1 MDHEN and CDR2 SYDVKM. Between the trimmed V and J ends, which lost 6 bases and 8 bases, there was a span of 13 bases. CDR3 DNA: TGTGCCAGCAGCCAGGCCCCCTGGGGCTACACCTTC. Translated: CASSQAPWGYTF.

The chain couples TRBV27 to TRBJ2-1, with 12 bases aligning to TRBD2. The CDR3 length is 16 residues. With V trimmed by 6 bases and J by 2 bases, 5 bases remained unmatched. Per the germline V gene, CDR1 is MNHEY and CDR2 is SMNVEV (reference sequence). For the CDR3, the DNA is TGTGCCAGCAGCTCCCTAGCGGGAGGGACCTACAATGAGCAGTTCTTC. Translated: CASSSLAGGTYNEQFF.

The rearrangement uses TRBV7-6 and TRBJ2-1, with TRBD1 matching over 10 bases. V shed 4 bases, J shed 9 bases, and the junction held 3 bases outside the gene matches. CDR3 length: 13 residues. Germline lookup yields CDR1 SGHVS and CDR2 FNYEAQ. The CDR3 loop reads CASSSDRGGEQFF. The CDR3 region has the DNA TGTGCCAGCAGCTCGGACAGGGGGGGTGAGCAGTTCTTC.

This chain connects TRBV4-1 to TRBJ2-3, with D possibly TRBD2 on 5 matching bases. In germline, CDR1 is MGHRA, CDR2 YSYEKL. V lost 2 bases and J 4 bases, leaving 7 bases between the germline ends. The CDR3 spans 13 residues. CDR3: CASSQSEADTQYF. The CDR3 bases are TGCGCCAGCAGCCAATCGGAGGCAGATACGCAGTATTTT.

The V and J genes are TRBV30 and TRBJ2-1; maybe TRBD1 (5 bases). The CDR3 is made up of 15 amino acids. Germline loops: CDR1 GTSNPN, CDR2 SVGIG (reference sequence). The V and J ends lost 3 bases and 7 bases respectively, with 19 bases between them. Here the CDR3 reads CAWSLLYDSRNEQFF. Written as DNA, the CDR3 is TGTGCCTGGAGCCTACTGTACGACAGCCGGAATGAGCAGTTCTTC.

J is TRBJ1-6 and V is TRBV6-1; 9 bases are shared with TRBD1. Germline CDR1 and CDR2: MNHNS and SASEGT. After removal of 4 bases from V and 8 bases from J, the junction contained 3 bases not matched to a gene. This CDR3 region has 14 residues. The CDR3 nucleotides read TGTGCCAGCAGTGGGGACAGGGTGTATTCACCCCTCCACTTT. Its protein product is CASSGDRVYSPLHF.

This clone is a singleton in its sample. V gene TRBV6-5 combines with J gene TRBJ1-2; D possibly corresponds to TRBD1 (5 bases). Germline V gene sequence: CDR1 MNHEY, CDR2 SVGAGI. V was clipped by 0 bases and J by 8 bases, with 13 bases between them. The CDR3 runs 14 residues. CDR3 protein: CASSYSGGRRGYTF. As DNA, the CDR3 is TGTGCCAGCAGTTACTCGGGGGGGAGAAGGGGCTACACCTTC.

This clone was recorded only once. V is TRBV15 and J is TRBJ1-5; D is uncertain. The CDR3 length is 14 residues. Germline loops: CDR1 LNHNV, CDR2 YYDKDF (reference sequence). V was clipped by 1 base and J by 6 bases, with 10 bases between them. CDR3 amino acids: CATSRGSPSQPQHF. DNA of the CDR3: TGTGCCACCAGCAGAGGGTCCCCCAGTCAGCCCCAGCATTTT.